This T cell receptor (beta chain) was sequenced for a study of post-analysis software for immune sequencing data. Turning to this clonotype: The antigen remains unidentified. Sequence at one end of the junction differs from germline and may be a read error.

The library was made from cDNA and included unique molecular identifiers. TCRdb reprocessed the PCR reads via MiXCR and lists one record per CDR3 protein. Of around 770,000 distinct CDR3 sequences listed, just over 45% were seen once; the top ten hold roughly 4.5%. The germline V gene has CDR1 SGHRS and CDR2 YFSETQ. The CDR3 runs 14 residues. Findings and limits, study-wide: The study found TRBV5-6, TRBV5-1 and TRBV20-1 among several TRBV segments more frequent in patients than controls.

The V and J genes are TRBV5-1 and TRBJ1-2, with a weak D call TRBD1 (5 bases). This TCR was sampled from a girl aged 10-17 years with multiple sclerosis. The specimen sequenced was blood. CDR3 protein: CASSLGDGTYGYTF. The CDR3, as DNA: TGTGCCAGCAGCTTGGGGGACGGGACCTATGGCTACACCTTC.